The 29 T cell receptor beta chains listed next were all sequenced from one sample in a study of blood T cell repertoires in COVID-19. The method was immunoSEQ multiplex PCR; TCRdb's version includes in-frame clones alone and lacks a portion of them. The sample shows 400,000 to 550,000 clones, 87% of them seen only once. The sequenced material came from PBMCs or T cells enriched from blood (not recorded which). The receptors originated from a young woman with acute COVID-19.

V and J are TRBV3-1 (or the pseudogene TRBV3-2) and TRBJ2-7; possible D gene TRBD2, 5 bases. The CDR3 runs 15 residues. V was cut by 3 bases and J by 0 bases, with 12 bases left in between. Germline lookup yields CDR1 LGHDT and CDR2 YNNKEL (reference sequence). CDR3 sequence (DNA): TGTGCCAGCAGCCAGGGAGCGGACTCCTCCTACGAGCAGTACTTC. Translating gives CASSQGADSSYEQYF.

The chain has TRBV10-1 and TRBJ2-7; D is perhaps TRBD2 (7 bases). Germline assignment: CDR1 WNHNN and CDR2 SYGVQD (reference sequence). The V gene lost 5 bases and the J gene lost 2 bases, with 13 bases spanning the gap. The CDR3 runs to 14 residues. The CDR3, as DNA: TGCGCCAGCAGTCCAGGGGAGGGGACCTACGAGCAGTACTTC. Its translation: CASSPGEGTYEQYF.

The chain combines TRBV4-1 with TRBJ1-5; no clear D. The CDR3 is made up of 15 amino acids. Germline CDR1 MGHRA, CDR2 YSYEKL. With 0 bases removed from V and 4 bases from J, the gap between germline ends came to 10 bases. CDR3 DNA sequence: TGCGCCAGCAGCCAAGATCTTCGAGGGAATCAGCCCCAGCATTTT. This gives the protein CASSQDLRGNQPQHF.

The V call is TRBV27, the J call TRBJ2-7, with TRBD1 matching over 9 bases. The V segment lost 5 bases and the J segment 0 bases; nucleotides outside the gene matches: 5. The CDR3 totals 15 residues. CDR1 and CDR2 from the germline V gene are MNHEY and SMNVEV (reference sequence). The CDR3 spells CASSPTTGGSYEQYF. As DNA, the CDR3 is TGTGCCAGCAGTCCCACGACAGGGGGCTCCTACGAGCAGTACTTC.

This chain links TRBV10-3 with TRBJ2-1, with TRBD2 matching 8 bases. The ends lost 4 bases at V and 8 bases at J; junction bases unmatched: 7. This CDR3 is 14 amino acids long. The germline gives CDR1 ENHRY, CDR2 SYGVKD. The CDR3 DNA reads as TGTGCCATCAGTGTCAATAGCGGGGAACATGAGCAGTTCTTC. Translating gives CAISVNSGEHEQFF.

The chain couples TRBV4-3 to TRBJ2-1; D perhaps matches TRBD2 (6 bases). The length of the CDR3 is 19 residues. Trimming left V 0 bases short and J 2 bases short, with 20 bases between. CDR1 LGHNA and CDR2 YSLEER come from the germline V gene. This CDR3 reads CASSQEGPWVIAAYNEQFF. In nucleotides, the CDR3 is TGCGCCAGCAGCCAAGAGGGCCCCTGGGTAATAGCGGCCTACAATGAGCAGTTCTTC.

The CDR3 region is CAWSLGQVTDTQYF. DNA of the CDR3: TGTGCCTGGAGTCTGGGACAGGTCACAGATACGCAGTATTTT. The rearrangement uses TRBV30 and TRBJ2-3, with 8 positions matching TRBD1. The CDR3 sequence is 14 residues long. Germline CDR1 and CDR2: GTSNPN and SVGIG (reference sequence). V shed 2 bases, J shed 2 bases, and the junction held 3 bases outside the gene matches.

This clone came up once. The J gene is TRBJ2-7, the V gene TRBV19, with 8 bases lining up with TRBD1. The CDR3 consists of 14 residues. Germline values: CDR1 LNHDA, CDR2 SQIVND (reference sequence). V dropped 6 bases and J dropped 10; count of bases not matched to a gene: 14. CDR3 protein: CASRVGTGNALQYF. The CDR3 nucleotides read TGTGCCAGTAGAGTAGGGACAGGAAACGCTCTCCAGTACTTC.

The CDR3 nucleotides are TGCGCCAGCAGCGAACCCGGGGAAAGTACTGAAGCTTTCTTT. It encodes CASSEPGESTEAFF. V and J are TRBV5-1 and TRBJ1-1; D is unclear. The CDR3 has 14 residues. Per germline, CDR1 SGHRS and CDR2 YFSETQ. The V end lost 4 bases, the J end lost 5 bases, and 15 bases lay between the germline ends.

The CDR3 spells CASSQYSQETQYF. The CDR3 DNA sequence: TGTGCCAGCAGCCAATACAGCCAAGAGACCCAGTACTTC. The genes are TRBV3-1 (or the pseudogene TRBV3-2) and TRBJ2-5; D remains ambiguous. The CDR3 consists of 13 residues. CDR1 is LGHDT, CDR2 YNNKEL, per germline (reference sequence). V dropped 2 bases and J dropped 1 base, with 5 bases sitting between them.

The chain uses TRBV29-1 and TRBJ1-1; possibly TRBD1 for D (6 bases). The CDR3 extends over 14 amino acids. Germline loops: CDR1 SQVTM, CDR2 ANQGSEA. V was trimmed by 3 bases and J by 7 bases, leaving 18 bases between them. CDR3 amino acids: CSVELKGVRVEAFF. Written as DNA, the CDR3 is TGCAGCGTTGAGTTAAAGGGGGTGAGGGTTGAAGCTTTCTTT.

The CDR3 reads CASSAQGALNTEAFF. In DNA form, the CDR3 reads TGTGCCAGCAGCGCTCAGGGGGCCCTGAACACTGAAGCTTTCTTT. The rearrangement links TRBV7-9 to TRBJ1-1, with 8 positions matching TRBD1. This CDR3 has 15 residues. Germline lookup yields CDR1 SEHNR and CDR2 FQNEAQ (reference sequence). With 5 bases clipped from V and 0 bases from J, the junction kept 5 bases outside the gene matches. Together with reference TRBV7-9 and TRBJ1-1, the CDR3 gives the full variable domain: DTGVSQNPRHKITKRGQNVTFRCDPISEHNRLYWYRQTLGQGPEFLTYFQNEAQLEKSRLLSDRFSAERPKGSFSTLEIQRTEQGDSAMYLCASSAQGALNTEAFFGQGTRLTVV.

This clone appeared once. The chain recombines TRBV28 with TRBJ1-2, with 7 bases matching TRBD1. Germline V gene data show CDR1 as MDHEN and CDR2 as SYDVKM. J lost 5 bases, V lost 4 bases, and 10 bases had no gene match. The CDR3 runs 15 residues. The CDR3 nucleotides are TGTGCCAGCAGTTACCTGACAGGGATAGAGTATGGCTACACCTTC. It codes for CASSYLTGIEYGYTF.

The CDR3 DNA reads TGTGCCAGCAGCGAACGTAGCGGGAGTGATGATACGCAGTATTTT. The encoded protein is CASSERSGSDDTQYF. This rearrangement joins TRBV11-3 to TRBJ2-3; 9 nucleotides align to TRBD2. V was clipped by 5 bases and J by 6 bases; unmatched bases: 9. Germline CDR1 SGHNT, CDR2 YENEEA. The CDR3 extends over 15 amino acids.

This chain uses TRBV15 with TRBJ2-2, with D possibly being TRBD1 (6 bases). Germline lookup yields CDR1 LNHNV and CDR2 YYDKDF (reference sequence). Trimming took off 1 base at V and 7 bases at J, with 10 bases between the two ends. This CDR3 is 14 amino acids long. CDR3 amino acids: CATSRVGRGGELFF. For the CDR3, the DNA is TGTGCCACCAGCAGAGTGGGCAGGGGCGGGGAGCTGTTTTTT.

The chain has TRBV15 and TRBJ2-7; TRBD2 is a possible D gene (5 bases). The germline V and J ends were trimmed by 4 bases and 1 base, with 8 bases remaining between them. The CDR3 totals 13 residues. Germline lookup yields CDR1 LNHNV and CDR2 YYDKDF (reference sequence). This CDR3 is CATSTSGSYEQYF. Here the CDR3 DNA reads TGTGCCACCAGCACATCGGGGTCCTACGAGCAGTACTTC.

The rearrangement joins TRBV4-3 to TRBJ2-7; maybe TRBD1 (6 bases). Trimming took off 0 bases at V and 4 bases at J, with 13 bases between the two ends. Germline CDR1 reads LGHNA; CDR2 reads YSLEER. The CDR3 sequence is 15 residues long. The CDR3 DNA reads TGCGCCAGCAGCCAAGAAAGGGGGTGGGCTTACGAGCAGTACTTC. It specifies CASSQERGWAYEQYF.

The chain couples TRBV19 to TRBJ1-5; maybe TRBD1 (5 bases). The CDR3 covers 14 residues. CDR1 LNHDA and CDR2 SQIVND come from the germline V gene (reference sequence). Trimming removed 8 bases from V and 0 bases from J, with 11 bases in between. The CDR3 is CASEQQVSNQPQHF. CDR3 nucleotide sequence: TGTGCCAGTGAACAACAGGTTAGCAATCAGCCCCAGCATTTT.

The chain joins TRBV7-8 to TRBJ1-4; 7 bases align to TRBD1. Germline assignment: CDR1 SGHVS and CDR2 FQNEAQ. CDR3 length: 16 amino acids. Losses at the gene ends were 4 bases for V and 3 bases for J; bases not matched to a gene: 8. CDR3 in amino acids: CASSSQPGTANEKLFF. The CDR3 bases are TGTGCCAGCAGCTCCCAACCCGGGACAGCTAATGAAAAACTGTTTTTT.

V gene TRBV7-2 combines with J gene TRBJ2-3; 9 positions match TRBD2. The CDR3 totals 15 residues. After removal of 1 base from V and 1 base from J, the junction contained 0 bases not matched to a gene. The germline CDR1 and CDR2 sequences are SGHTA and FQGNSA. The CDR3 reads CASSLGTSGTDTQYF. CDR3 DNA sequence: TGTGCCAGCAGCTTAGGGACTAGCGGCACAGATACGCAGTATTTT.

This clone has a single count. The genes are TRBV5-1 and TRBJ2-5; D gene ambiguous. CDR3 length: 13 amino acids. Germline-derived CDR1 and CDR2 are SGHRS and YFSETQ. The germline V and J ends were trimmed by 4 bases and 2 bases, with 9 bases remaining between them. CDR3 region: CASSSTIQETQYF. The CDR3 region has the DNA TGCGCCAGCAGCAGCACCATACAAGAGACCCAGTACTTC.

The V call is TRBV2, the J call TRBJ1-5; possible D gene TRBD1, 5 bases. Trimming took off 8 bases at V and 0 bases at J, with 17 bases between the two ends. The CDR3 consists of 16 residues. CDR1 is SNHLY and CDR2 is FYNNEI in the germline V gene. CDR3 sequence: CASGAMGRYSNQPQHF. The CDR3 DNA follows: TGTGCCAGCGGGGCGATGGGGCGTTATAGCAATCAGCCCCAGCATTTT.

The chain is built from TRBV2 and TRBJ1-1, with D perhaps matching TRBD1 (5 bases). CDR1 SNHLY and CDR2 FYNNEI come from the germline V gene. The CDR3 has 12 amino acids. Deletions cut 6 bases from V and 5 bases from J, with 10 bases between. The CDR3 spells CASRHRITEAFF. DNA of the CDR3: TGTGCCAGCAGACACAGGATAACTGAAGCTTTCTTT.

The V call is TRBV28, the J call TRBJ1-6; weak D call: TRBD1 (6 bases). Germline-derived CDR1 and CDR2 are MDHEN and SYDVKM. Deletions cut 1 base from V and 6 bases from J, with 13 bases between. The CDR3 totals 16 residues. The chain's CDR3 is CASSLYQGRGNSPLHF. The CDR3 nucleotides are TGTGCCAGCAGTTTATATCAGGGGAGGGGTAATTCACCCCTCCACTTT.

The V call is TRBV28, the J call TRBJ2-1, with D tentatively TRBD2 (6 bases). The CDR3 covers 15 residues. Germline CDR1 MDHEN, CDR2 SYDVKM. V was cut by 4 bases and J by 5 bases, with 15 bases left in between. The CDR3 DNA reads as TGTGCCAGCAGTTGGGCCGGGAGTGGGGACAATGAGCAGTTCTTC. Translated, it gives CASSWAGSGDNEQFF.

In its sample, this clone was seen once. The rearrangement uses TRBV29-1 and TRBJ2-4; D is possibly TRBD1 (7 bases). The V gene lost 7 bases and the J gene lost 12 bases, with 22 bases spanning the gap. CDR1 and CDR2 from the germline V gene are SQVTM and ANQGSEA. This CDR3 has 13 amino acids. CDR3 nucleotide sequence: TGCAGCGCCCAGAACGACAGGGAGGCTCCTCAGTACTTC. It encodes CSAQNDREAPQYF.

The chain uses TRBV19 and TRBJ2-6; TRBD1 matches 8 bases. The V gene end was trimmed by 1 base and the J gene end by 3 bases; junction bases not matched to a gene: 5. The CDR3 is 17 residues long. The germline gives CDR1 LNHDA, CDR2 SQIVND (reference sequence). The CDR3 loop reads CASSIGAGGFGANVLTF. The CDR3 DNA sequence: TGTGCCAGTAGTATAGGGGCAGGGGGCTTTGGGGCCAACGTCCTGACTTTC.

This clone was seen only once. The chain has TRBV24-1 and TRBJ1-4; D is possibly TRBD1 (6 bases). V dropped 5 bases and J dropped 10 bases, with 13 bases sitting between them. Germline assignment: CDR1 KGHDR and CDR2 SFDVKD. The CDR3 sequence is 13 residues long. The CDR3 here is CATSAGGRGKLFF. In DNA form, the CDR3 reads TGTGCCACCAGTGCGGGGGGCAGGGGAAAACTGTTTTTT.

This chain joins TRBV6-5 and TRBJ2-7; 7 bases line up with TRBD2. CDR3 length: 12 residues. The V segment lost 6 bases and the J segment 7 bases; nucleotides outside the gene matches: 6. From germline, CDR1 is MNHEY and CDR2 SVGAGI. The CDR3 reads CASRPGEGEQYF. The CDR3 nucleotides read TGTGCCAGCAGGCCGGGGGAGGGGGAGCAGTACTTC.